Sequencing of this T cell receptor beta chain was carried out in a study of shared clonotypes between healthy human individuals. Study information: The study used three CD4 naive, three CD4 memory, two CD8 naive and one CD8 memory plate per donor. Broader study findings: Of the naive CD4 clonotypes, about 5% were shared across a handful of donors.

Concerning this clone: What it recognizes is unknown.

Per germline, CDR1 MDHEN and CDR2 SYDVKM. This CDR3 spans 14 amino acids. The V gene lost 3 bases and the J gene lost 7 bases, with 14 bases spanning the gap. The assay used deep level. Assay: immunoSEQ multiplex PCR; the TCRdb copy retains only in-frame clones and omits some. The top ten clones hold less than 0.06% of a sample with about 530,000 clones, around 96% of them seen once. Material for sequencing was naive CD4+ T cells sorted from blood. Subset meaning: CD45RA+ positively selected. The TCR originated in a woman in her twenties or thirties in good health. The V call is TRBV28, the J call TRBJ2-3; D gene ambiguous. The CDR3 coding sequence is TGTGCCAGCAGTTTGGAATTCTTGGGAAATACGCAGTATTTT. Its translation: CASSLEFLGNTQYF.